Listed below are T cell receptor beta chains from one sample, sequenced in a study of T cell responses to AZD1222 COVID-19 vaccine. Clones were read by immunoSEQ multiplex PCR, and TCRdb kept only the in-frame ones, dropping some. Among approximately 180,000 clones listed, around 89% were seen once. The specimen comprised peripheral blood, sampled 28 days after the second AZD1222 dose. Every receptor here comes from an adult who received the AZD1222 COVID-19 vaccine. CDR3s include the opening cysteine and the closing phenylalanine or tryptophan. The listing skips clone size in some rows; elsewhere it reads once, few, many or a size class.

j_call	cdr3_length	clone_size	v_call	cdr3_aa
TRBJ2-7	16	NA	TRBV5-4	CASSPSGGRVSHEQYF
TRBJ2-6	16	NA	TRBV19	CASSQGQPSGANVLTF
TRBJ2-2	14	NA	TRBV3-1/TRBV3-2	CASSTSPNTGELFF
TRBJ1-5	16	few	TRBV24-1	CATSDSSRGPNQPQHF
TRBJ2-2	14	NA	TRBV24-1	CATRGQGSIGELFF
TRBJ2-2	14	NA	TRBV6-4	CASSTGLATGELFF
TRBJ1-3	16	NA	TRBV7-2	CASSGALQGAGNTIYF
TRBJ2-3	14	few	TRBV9	CASSVGGSTDTQYF
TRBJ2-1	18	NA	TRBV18	CASSPPRVGDGRANEQFF
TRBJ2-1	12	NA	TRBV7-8	CASSLEEPEQFF
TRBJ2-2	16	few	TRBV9	CASSVFDRVVTGELFF
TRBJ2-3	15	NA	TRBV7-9	CASSPPGLAGPTQYF
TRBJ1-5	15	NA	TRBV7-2	CASSLVQDGNQPQHF
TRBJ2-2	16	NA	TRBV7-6	CASSLGAGMYTGELFF
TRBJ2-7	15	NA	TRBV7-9	CASSARASAAYEQYF
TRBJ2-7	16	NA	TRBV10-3	CAIIGGPGLGSYEQYF
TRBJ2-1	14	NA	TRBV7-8	CASSLLAGANEQFF
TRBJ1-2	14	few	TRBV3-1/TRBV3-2	CASSLDGTGGGYTF
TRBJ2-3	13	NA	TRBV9	CASSKLDTDTQYF
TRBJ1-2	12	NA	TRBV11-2	CASTRRHYGYTF
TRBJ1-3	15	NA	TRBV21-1	CASTVGLDSGNTIYF
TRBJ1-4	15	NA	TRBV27	CASTIRTGTNEKLFF
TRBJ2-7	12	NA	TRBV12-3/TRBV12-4	CASKKTDYEQYF
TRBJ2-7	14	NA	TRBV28	CASSFSGLPLEQYF
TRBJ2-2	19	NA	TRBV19	CASRTYSGRTSTNTGELFF
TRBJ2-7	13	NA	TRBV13	CASSLGLQGEQYF
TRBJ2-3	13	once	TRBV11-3	CASSYSKADTQYF
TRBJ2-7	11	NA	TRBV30	CAWGSGYEQYF
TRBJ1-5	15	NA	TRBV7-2	CASRRTGVPNQPQHF
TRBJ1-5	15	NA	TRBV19	CASRPGDRGHQPQHF
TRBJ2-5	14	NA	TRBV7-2	CASTGLAGGETQYF
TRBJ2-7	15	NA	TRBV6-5	CATTIMTSGATEQYF
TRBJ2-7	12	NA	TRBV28	CASSLAGYEQYF